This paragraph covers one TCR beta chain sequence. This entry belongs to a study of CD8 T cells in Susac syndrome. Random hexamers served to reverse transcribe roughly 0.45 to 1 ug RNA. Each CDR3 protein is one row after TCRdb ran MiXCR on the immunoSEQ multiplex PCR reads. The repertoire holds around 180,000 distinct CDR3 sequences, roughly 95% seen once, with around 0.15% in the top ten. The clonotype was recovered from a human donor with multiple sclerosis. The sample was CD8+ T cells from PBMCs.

The CDR3 here is CASGLGPRDRGWDNEQFF. The DNA for the CDR3 is TGTGCTAGTGGTTTGGGACCAAGGGACAGGGGCTGGGATAATGAGCAGTTCTTC. This chain joins TRBV12-5 and TRBJ2-1; 10 positions match TRBD1. V gave up 1 base and J gave up 7 bases; unmatched junction bases: 13. Germline V lookup: CDR1 LGHNT, CDR2 FRNRAP. The CDR3 is made up of 18 amino acids.